This entry lists 19 T cell receptor beta chains sequenced from one sample in a study of regulatory T cells in long-lasting Graves disease. The time point was: newly diagnosed GD, antithyroid drugs for less than 3 months. PBMC RNA served as the TCR library source. Library construction for TCR beta used iRepertoire HTBI primers and Arm-PCR of CDR3 regions. TCRdb recomputed calls from the multiplex PCR reads with MiXCR, one row per CDR3 protein. The sample records around 450,000 distinct CDR3 sequences, 15% being singletons. These data were also filed under a second study, of T cells in Graves' hyperthyroidism and ophthalmopathy.

This specimen consisted of peripheral blood mononuclear cells (PBMCs), obtained at new diagnosis, from a patient treated with antithyroid drugs. All receptors derive from a woman aged 35 to 49 with Graves disease.

This clonotype has a count of ten or more. The chain is built from TRBV6-5 and TRBJ1-2; D is perhaps TRBD1 (5 bases). The ends were cut back, 1 base at V and 8 bases at J, with 20 bases in the middle. This CDR3 contains 16 residues. Looked up from germline, CDR1 is MNHEY and CDR2 is SVGAGI. In DNA, the CDR3 is TGTGCCAGCAGTTACTACAGGCTGGATCGTAGAGGGGGCTACACCTTC. This gives the protein CASSYYRLDRRGGYTF.

In this sample, this clonotype turned up a few times. The CDR3 here is CASSSTSGGLNYNEQFF. In DNA, the CDR3 is TGTGCCAGCAGTTCGACTAGCGGGGGACTCAACTACAATGAGCAGTTCTTC. This chain joins TRBV12-3 or TRBV12-4 and TRBJ2-1; TRBD2 matches at 12 bases. The CDR3 extends over 17 amino acids. The V and J ends lost 4 bases and 3 bases, in that order; junction bases with no gene match: 7.

This clonotype was observed a handful of times. V gene TRBV28 combines with J gene TRBJ2-3, with TRBD1 as a possible D gene (5 bases). The germline V gene encodes CDR1 MDHEN and CDR2 SYDVKM. CDR3 size: 15 residues. V shed 3 bases and J shed 0 bases, with 10 bases lying between them. CDR3 residues: CASSFYQGSTDTQYF. The CDR3 DNA reads as TGTGCCAGCAGTTTTTATCAGGGCAGCACAGATACGCAGTATTTT.

The CDR3 loop is CASSVKGTERSWSSYEQYF. As DNA, the CDR3 is TGTGCCAGCAGTGTAAAAGGGACAGAGAGGTCCTGGAGCTCCTACGAGCAGTACTTC. The chain links TRBV6-2 or TRBV6-3 to TRBJ2-7; TRBD1 agrees at 7 bases. Germline CDR1 MNHEY, CDR2 SVGEGT. The junction had 19 bases not matched to a gene; V was cut back by 5 bases and J by 0 bases. The CDR3 loop spans 19 amino acids.

This clonotype has ten or more counts. The genes are TRBV2 and TRBJ1-2, with TRBD1 matching 9 bases. With 5 bases clipped from V and 3 bases from J, the junction kept 10 bases outside the gene matches. From germline, CDR1 is SNHLY and CDR2 FYNNEI. The length of the CDR3 is 16 residues. This chain's CDR3 is CASSLPGQGLYYGYTF. CDR3 sequence (DNA): TGTGCCAGCAGTTTGCCGGGACAGGGCCTGTACTATGGCTACACCTTC.

The chain couples TRBV6-2 or TRBV6-3 to TRBJ2-5; D is unclear. CDR1 and CDR2 from the germline V gene are MNHEY and SVGEGT. The CDR3 is 13 amino acids. The V gene lost 2 bases and the J gene lost 3 bases, with 7 bases spanning the gap. CDR3 protein: CASSYGGKETQYF. The CDR3, as DNA: TGTGCCAGCAGTTACGGCGGCAAAGAGACCCAGTACTTC.

This clonotype was seen ten or more times. The chain uses TRBV28 and TRBJ2-5; TRBD2 matches 13 bases. Trimming took 5 bases from V and 4 from J; bases not matched to a gene: 4. Germline CDR1 is MDHEN and CDR2 is SYDVKM. CDR3 length equals 15 residues. Here the CDR3 reads CASSLRTSGRETQYF. Written as DNA, the CDR3 is TGTGCCAGCAGTCTGCGGACTAGCGGGAGAGAGACCCAGTACTTC.

This chain joins TRBV4-1 and TRBJ2-3; D is perhaps TRBD2 (5 bases). The V gene's germline CDR1 is MGHRA and CDR2 YSYEKL. The ends were cut back, 0 bases at V and 3 bases at J, with 16 bases in the middle. There are 17 residues in the CDR3. DNA of the CDR3: TGCGCCAGCAGCCAAGATTATACCCTTTGGAGGACAGATACGCAGTATTTT. Encoded protein: CASSQDYTLWRTDTQYF.

This chain uses TRBV7-2 with TRBJ1-3; D is unclear. V shed 4 bases and J shed 0 bases, with 10 bases lying between them. This CDR3 spans 15 amino acids. Germline V CDR1 and CDR2: SGHTA, FQGNSA. The DNA of the CDR3 is TGTGCCAGCAGCTACGAGGGAACCTCTGGAAACACCATATATTTT. Encoded protein: CASSYEGTSGNTIYF.

The chain uses TRBV6-2 or TRBV6-3 and TRBJ1-5; D unresolved. Between the trimmed V and J ends, which lost 0 bases and 4 bases, there was a span of 7 bases. Germline values: CDR1 MNHEY, CDR2 SVGEGT. The CDR3 contains 14 residues. CDR3 loop: CASSYSAANQPQHF. In nucleotides, the CDR3 is TGTGCCAGCAGTTACTCCGCAGCGAATCAGCCCCAGCATTTT.

This clonotype was observed a few times. The chain is built from TRBV28 and TRBJ2-7; 11 bases map to TRBD1. Germline CDR1 and CDR2: MDHEN and SYDVKM. V lost 5 bases and J lost 7; bases outside the gene matches: 10. This CDR3 spans 15 amino acids. CDR3 coding DNA: TGTGCCAGCAGTAGCCGGGGACAGGGGGGGAGTGAGCAGTACTTC. Amino acids: CASSSRGQGGSEQYF.

This clonotype occurred many times. The chain recombines TRBV12-3 or TRBV12-4 with TRBJ2-1, with TRBD2 matching 11 bases. Unmatched junction bases numbered 8, after V lost 5 bases and J lost 8 bases. This CDR3 is built from 15 residues. The CDR3 coding sequence is TGTGCCAGCAGTGATACTAGCGGGAGAAGCGATGAGCAGTTCTTC. This encodes CASSDTSGRSDEQFF.

This clonotype is labeled as medium-sized. This sequence joins TRBV11-3 and TRBJ2-1, with 11 bases identical to TRBD2. CDR1 is SGHNT and CDR2 is YENEEA in the germline V gene. The CDR3 is made up of 15 amino acids. With 7 bases clipped from V and 6 bases from J, the junction kept 8 bases outside the gene matches. CDR3 sequence reads: CASKLTSGSLNEQFF. The CDR3, as DNA: TGTGCCAGCAAACTAACTAGCGGGAGTCTCAATGAGCAGTTCTTC.

The table lists this clonotype with many counts. The chain is built from TRBV24-1 and TRBJ1-1; no clear D. V lost 4 bases and J 4 bases, leaving 9 bases between the germline ends. CDR1 KGHDR and CDR2 SFDVKD come from the germline V gene. The CDR3 is 13 amino acids. As DNA, the CDR3 is TGTGCCACCAGTGACCCACAAGGCACTGAAGCTTTCTTT. It encodes CATSDPQGTEAFF.

This clonotype has a count of ten or more. The genes are TRBV24-1 and TRBJ1-2; D gene unclear. This CDR3 spans 15 amino acids. V was cut by 2 bases and J by 2 bases, with 11 bases left in between. The V gene's germline CDR1 is KGHDR and CDR2 SFDVKD. CDR3: CATSDSPHGNYGYTF. For the CDR3, the DNA is TGTGCCACCAGTGATTCCCCACACGGGAACTATGGCTACACCTTC.

This clonotype is a singleton in its sample. A read error may explain this, as a much larger clone is one base away. V is TRBV12-3 or TRBV12-4 and J is TRBJ2-2; perhaps TRBD2 as D (6 bases). This CDR3 has 15 residues. The CDR3 DNA reads TGTGCCGGCAGTTTACTTAAGACTAGTGCCGGGGAGCTGTTTTTT. Residues: CAGSLLKTSAGELFF.

As to this clonotype: Given a much more abundant clone one base away, this may be a read error. The CDR3 loop is CASSSPGRNPYEQFF. DNA for the CDR3: TGTGCCAGCAGTTCGCCGGGCCGCAACCCCTACGAGCAGTTCTTC. J is TRBJ2-1 and V is TRBV28; D remains unclear. The CDR3 spans 15 residues. V lost 4 bases and J 10 bases, leaving 20 bases between the germline ends. CDR1 and CDR2 (germline): MDHEN, SYDVKM.

This clonotype rates as medium-sized. The gene calls are TRBV6-5 and TRBJ2-1, with D perhaps TRBD2 (6 bases). The CDR3 has 16 residues. The germline V gene has CDR1 MNHEY and CDR2 SVGAGI. V dropped 2 bases and J dropped 0 bases, with 11 bases sitting between them. The CDR3 sequence: CASSYLAGTSYNEQFF. The DNA for the CDR3 is TGTGCCAGCAGTTACCTCGCGGGGACCTCCTACAATGAGCAGTTCTTC.

This clonotype was detected a few times. The chain combines TRBV6-2 or TRBV6-3 with TRBJ2-7; D is undetermined. The length of the CDR3 is 14 residues. V shed 5 bases and J shed 5 bases, with 16 bases lying between them. CDR1 is MNHEY and CDR2 is SVGEGT in the germline V gene. CDR3 nucleotides: TGTGCCAGCAGTCGCGATCCCCGTCGGCACGAGCAGTACTTC. Its protein is CASSRDPRRHEQYF.